The sequence of this T cell receptor (beta chain) was determined in a study of metastatic and nonmetastatic thyroid tumors. Study in general: Malignant and benign thyroid patients had repertoires compared in peripheral blood and tumor or nodule tissue.

Authors' processing steps: For papillary thyroid cancer, a distant-metastasis classifier was constructed from CDR3 differences observed across clinicopathological groups. MiXCR was used by TCRdb to re-call the PCR reads. The V and J calls here are based on TCRdb, not the publication. The repertoire holds 70,000 or so clones, approximately 15% seen once, with 5% to 8% in the top ten. All patients were untreated before thyroid surgery. This clone was found many times. V dropped 0 bases and J dropped 8 bases, with 10 bases sitting between them. The CDR3 consists of 14 residues. The germline gives CDR1 LNHDA, CDR2 SQIVND (reference sequence).

This sequence was found in a male donor with papillary thyroid cancer or a benign thyroid nodule (not recorded which). Some clones in this sample may be carry-over from other donors' samples. The sample taken for sequencing was blood. V usage is TRBV19 and J usage is TRBJ1-4; D ambiguous. CDR3 residues: CASSIEAGGEKLFF. The CDR3 DNA reads TGTGCCAGTAGTATAGAGGCCGGCGGGGAAAAACTGTTTTTT.